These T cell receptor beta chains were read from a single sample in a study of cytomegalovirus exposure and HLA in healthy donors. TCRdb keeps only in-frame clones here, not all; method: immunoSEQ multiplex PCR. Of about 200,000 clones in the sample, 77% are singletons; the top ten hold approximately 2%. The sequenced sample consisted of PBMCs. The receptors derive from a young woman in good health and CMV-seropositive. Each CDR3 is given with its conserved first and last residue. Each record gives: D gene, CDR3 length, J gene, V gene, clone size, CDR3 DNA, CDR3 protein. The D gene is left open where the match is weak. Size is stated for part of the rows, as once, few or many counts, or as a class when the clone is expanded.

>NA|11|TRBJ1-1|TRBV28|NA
TGTGCCAGCAAGGGGGAGGGAGAGCCTTTCTTT
CASKGEGEPFF
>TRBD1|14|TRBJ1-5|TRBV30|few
TGTGCCTGGAGTGTTGCAGGGGGGAATCAGCCCCAGCATTTT
CAWSVAGGNQPQHF
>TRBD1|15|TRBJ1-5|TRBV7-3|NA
TGTGCCAGCAGCCTACAGGGGCCGCCGAATCAGCCCCAGCATTTT
CASSLQGPPNQPQHF
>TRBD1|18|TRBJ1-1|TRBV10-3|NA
TGTGCCATCAGTGGACCCAGTCCCGGGACAGGGGAGATCACTGAAGCTTTCTTT
CAISGPSPGTGEITEAFF
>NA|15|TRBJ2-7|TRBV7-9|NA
TGTGCCAGCAGCTTAGCTGTTTCCCAGGGCTACGAGCAGTACTTC
CASSLAVSQGYEQYF
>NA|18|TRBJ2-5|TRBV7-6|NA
TGTGCCAGCAGTTTGGGCATCCTAAGGCAGGCCGACCAAGAGACCCAGTACTTC
CASSLGILRQADQETQYF
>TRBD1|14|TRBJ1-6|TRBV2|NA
TGTGCCAGCAGGACAGGGGGCTCTAATTCACCCCTCCACTTT
CASRTGGSNSPLHF
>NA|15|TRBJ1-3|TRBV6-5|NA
TGTGCCAGCAGTTACTCGAGAGACCCGCGGGGCACCATATATTTT
CASSYSRDPRGTIYF
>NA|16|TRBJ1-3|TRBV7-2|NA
TGTGCCAGCAGCTCCCAACAACAGGGTGCTGGAAACACCATATATTTT
CASSSQQQGAGNTIYF
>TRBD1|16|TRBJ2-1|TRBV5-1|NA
TGCGCCAGCAGCTTGGGAGGGACAGGGGACTACAATGAGCAGTTCTTC
CASSLGGTGDYNEQFF
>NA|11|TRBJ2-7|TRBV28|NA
TGTGCCAGCAGTCTGCGCGGCGAGCAGTACTTC
CASSLRGEQYF
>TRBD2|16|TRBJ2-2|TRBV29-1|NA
TGCAGCGCCTCCGGGACTAGCGGGAGGCACACCGGGGAGCTGTTTTTT
CSASGTSGRHTGELFF
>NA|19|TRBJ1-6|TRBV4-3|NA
TGCGCCAGCAGCCTAAAAAAGGGGGGGGTGAGCTCCTATAATTCACCCCTCCACTTT
CASSLKKGGVSSYNSPLHF
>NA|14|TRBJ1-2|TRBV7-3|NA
TGTGCCAGCAGCTTAAATCCAGGGTTGGGTGGCTACACCTTC
CASSLNPGLGGYTF
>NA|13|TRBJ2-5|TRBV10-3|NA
TGTGCCACCACAGGGTTATCCCAAGAGACCCAGTACTTC
CATTGLSQETQYF
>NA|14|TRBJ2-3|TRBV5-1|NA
TGCGCCAGCAGCTCGCAGGGCCACACAGATACGCAGTATTTT
CASSSQGHTDTQYF
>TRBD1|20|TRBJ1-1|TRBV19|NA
TGTGCCAGTAGTACCTCGCTCCCTCATGGACAGGCATATACGAACACTGAAGCTTTCTTT
CASSTSLPHGQAYTNTEAFF
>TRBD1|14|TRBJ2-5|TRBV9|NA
TGTGCCAGCAGCGCCCCAGGGGGCCGAGAGACCCAGTACTTC
CASSAPGGRETQYF
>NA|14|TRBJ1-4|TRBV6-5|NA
TGTGCCAGCAGTTACTCAGGGGTAAATGAAAAACTGTTTTTT
CASSYSGVNEKLFF
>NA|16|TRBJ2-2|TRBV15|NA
TGTGCCACCAGCAGAGATGCAGGGCGTCACACCGGGGAGCTGTTTTTT
CATSRDAGRHTGELFF
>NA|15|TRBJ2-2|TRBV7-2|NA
TGTGCCAGCAGCTTATCAGGGGCCGAGACCGGGGAGCTGTTTTTT
CASSLSGAETGELFF
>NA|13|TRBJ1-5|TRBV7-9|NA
TGTGCCAGCAGCTTAGAAGGGGATCAGCCCCAGCATTTT
CASSLEGDQPQHF
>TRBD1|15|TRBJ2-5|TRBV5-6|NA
TGTGCCAGCAGCTTGGTACAGGGGGCTCAAGAGACCCAGTACTTC
CASSLVQGAQETQYF
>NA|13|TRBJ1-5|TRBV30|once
TGTGCCTGGAGTGTACAGGAAGATCAGCCCCAGCATTTT
CAWSVQEDQPQHF
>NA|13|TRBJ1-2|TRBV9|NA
TGTGCCAGCAGCGAACCTCTACGAGGGGGCTACACCTTC
CASSEPLRGGYTF
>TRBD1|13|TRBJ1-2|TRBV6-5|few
TGTGCCAGCAGTACCCGGACAGGGTATGGCTACACCTTC
CASSTRTGYGYTF
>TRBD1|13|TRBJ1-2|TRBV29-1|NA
TGCAGCGTGGGGACAGGGGGCATTGATGGCTACACCTTC
CSVGTGGIDGYTF
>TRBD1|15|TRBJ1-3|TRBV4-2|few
TGTGCCAGCAGCCCTGACAGGGAAGCTGGAAACACCATATATTTT
CASSPDREAGNTIYF
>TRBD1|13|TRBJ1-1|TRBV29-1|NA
TGCAGCGTGGGACAGGGGAGAAGAACTGAAGCTTTCTTT
CSVGQGRRTEAFF
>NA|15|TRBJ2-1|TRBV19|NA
TGTGCCAGTAGTACCCAGCGGCGCTCCTACAATGAGCAGTTCTTC
CASSTQRRSYNEQFF
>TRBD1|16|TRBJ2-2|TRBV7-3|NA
TGTGCCAGCAGCACCAGGACAGGAACGAACACCGGGGAGCTGTTTTTT
CASSTRTGTNTGELFF
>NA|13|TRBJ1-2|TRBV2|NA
TGTGCCAGCAGTGAGCGAAGCCACTATGGCTACACCTTC
CASSERSHYGYTF
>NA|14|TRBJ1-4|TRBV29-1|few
TGCAGCGTTGTTGGGGCGGCAACTAATGAAAAACTGTTTTTT
CSVVGAATNEKLFF
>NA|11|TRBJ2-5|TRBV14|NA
TGTGCCAGCAGCCACCGGGAGACCCAGTACTTC
CASSHRETQYF
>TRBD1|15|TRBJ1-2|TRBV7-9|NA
TGTGCCAGCAGCTTTCATTTGGACAGGGTCGGGAGCTACACCTTC
CASSFHLDRVGSYTF
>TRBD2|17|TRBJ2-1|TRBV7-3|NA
TGTGCCAGCAGCTTACCCCTTGCGGGAGGGCTAAACAATGAGCAGTTCTTC
CASSLPLAGGLNNEQFF
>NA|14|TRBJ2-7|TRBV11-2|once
TGTGCCAGCAGCCCGAGACTGGCCTCCTACGAGCAGTACTTC
CASSPRLASYEQYF
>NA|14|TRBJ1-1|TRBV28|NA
TGTGCCAGCAGCCCTACACGAACACAGGCTGAAGCTTTCTTT
CASSPTRTQAEAFF
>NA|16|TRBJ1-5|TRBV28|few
TGTGCCAGCAGCCTCCCAGGGGCCCAATACAATCAGCCCCAGCATTTT
CASSLPGAQYNQPQHF
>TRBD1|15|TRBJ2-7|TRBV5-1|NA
TGCGCCAGCAGCTTTAGGACAGGGGCGACCTACGAGCAGTACTTC
CASSFRTGATYEQYF
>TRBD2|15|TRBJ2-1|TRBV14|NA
TGTGCCAGCAGTTACGCAGCGGGAGGGTACAATGAGCAGTTCTTC
CASSYAAGGYNEQFF
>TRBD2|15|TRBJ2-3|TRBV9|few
TGTGCCAGCAGCGTTGCGGGGGGGCGAGGAGATACGCAGTATTTT
CASSVAGGRGDTQYF
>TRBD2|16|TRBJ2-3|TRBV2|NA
TGTGCCAGCAGGGTAACTAGCGGGACTAGCACAGATACGCAGTATTTT
CASRVTSGTSTDTQYF
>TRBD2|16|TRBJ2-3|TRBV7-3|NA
TGTGCCAGCAGCAGGCGGGAGCGGGGGTTTACAGATACGCAGTATTTT
CASSRRERGFTDTQYF
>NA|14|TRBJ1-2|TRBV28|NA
TGTGCCAGCAGTTTTAATGGGGAGAGCTATGGCTACACCTTC
CASSFNGESYGYTF
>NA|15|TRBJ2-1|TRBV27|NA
TGTGCCAGCACCACACTCGGGGGGCGGTACAATGAGCAGTTCTTC
CASTTLGGRYNEQFF
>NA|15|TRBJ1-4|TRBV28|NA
TGTGCCAGCAGCTCCCTGAGGAGGGATGGTGAAAAACTGTTTTTT
CASSSLRRDGEKLFF
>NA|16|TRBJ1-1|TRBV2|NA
TGTGCCAGCAGTGAACGTCAGGGAAATATGAACACTGAAGCTTTCTTT
CASSERQGNMNTEAFF
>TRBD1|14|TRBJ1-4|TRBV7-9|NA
TGTGCCAGCAGCTTAAACAGGGGGCTTGAAAAACTGTTTTTT
CASSLNRGLEKLFF
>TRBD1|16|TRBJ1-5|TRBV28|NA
TGTGCCAGCACCGCCAGGGGGCCCTTTAGCAATCAGCCCCAGCATTTT
CASTARGPFSNQPQHF